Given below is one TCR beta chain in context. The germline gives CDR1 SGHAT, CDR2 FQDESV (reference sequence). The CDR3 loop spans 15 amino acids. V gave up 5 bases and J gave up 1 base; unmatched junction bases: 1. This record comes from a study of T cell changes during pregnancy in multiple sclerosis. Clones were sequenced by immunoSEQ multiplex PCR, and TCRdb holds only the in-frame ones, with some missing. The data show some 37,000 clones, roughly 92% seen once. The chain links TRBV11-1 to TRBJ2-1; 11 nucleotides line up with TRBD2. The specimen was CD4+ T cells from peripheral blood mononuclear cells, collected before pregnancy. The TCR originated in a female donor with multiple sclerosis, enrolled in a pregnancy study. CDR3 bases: TGTGCCAGCAGCGGGACTAGCGGTTCCTACAATGAGCAGTTCTTC. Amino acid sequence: CASSGTSGSYNEQFF.